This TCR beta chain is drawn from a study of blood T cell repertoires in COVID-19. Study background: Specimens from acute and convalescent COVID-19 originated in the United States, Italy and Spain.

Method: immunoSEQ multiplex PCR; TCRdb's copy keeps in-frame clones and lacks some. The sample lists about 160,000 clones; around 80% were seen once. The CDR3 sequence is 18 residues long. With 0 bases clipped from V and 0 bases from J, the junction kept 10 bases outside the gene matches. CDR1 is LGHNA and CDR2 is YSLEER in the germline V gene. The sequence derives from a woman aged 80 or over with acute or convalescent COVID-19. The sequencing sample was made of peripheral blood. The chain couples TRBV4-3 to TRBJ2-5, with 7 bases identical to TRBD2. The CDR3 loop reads CASSQDVGSSGYQETQYF. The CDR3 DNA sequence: TGCGCCAGCAGCCAAGACGTCGGCTCTAGCGGATACCAAGAGACCCAGTACTTC.